The entry below gives a single T cell receptor beta chain sequence along with its context. Its antigen is undetermined. This record comes from a study of cytomegalovirus exposure and HLA in healthy donors. Germline assignment: CDR1 MNHEY and CDR2 SVGAGI. The CDR3 is made up of 15 amino acids. The germline V and J ends were trimmed by 0 bases and 0 bases, with 6 bases remaining between them. These donors counted as nominally healthy when sampled, but unrecorded immune exposures were likely. The PCR employed 60 Vbeta primers together with 13 Jbeta primers. Method: immunoSEQ multiplex PCR; TCRdb's copy keeps in-frame clones and lacks some. This sample yields 110,000 to 150,000 clones, of which about 78% are seen a single time; about 6.5% belongs to the top ten. The study, taken as a whole, reports: Later, TCR association rates were found to vary by HLA locus, highest for DRB1 and lowest for HLA-C. Analyses of presence/absence relied on an assumption of roughly uniform sequencing depth across donors.

The receptor was derived from a man aged 35-49 years in good health and CMV-seropositive. The specimen was PBMCs. The chain has TRBV6-5 and TRBJ2-4; D unresolved. CDR3 in amino acids: CASSYSSIAKNIQYF. CDR3 nucleotide sequence: TGTGCCAGCAGTTACTCGAGCATAGCCAAAAACATTCAGTACTTC.